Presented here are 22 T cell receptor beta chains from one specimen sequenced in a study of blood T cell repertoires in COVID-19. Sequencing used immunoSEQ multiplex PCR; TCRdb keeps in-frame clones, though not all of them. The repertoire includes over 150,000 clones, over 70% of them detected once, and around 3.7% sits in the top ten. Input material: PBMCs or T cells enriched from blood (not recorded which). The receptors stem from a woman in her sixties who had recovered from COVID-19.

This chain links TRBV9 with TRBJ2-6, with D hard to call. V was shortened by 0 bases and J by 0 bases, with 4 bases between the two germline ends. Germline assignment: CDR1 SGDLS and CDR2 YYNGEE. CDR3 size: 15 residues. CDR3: CASSVGVSGANVLTF. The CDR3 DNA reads TGTGCCAGCAGCGTAGGAGTCTCTGGGGCCAACGTCCTGACTTTC.

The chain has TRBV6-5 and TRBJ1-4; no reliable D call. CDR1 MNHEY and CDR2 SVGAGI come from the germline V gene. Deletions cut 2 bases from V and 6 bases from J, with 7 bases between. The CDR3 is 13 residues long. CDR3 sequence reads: CASSYIGDEKLFF. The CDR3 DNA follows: TGTGCCAGCAGTTACATCGGGGATGAAAAACTGTTTTTT.

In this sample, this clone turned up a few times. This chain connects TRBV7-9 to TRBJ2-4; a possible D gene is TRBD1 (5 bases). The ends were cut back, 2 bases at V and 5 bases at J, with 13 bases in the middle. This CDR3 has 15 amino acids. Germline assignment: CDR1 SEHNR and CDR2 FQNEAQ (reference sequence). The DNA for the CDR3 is TGTGCCAGCAGCTTATACGGAAGGGGCGAAAACATTCAGTACTTC. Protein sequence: CASSLYGRGENIQYF.

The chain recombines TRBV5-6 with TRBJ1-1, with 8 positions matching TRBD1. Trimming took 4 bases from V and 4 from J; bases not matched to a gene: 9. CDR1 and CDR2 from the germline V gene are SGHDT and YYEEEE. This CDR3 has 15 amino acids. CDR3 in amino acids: CASSPPGGLGTEAFF. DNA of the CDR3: TGTGCCAGCAGCCCCCCAGGGGGCCTCGGCACTGAAGCTTTCTTT.

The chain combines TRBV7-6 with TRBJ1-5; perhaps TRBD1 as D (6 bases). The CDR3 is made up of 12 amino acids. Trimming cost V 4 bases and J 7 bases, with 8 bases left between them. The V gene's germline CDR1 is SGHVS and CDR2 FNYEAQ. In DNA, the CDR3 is TGTGCCAGCAGCTCAGGGGAACAGCCCCAGCATTTT. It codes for CASSSGEQPQHF.

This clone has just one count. CDR3 residues: CASSQHRTAPGNTIYF. The CDR3 DNA reads as TGTGCCAGCAGCCAGCACAGGACAGCACCTGGAAACACCATATATTTT. V gene TRBV14 combines with J gene TRBJ1-3; D is perhaps TRBD1 (6 bases). CDR3 length: 16 amino acids. Germline V gives CDR1 SGHDN, CDR2 FVKESK. Trimming stripped 3 bases from V and 2 bases from J, with 14 bases between.

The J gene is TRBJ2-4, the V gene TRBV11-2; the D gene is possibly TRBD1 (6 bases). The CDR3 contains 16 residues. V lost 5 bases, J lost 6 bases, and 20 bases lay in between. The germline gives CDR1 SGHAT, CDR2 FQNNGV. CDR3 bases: TGTGCCAGCAGCACCCGACAGGCCGGCTTCCTAAACATTCAGTACTTC. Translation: CASSTRQAGFLNIQYF.

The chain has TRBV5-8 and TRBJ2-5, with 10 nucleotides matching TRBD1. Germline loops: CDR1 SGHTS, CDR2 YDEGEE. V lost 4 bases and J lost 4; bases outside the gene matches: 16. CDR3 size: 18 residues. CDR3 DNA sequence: TGTGCCAGCAGCGTTAGAGGGGGGACAGGGGATTTTGGAGAGACCCAGTACTTC. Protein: CASSVRGGTGDFGETQYF.

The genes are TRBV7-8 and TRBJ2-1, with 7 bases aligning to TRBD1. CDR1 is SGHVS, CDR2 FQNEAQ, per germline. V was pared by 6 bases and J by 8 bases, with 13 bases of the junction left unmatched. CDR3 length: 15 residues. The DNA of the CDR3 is TGTGCCAGCAGAATAGGGTCAGGGGGTCGTGATGAGCAGTTCTTC. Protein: CASRIGSGGRDEQFF.

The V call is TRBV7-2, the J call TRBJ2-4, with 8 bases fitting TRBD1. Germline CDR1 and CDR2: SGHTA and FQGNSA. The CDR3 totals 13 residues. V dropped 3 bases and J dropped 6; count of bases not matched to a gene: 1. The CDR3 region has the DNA TGTGCCAGCAGCTTGGGGACAGGAAACATTCAGTACTTC. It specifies CASSLGTGNIQYF.

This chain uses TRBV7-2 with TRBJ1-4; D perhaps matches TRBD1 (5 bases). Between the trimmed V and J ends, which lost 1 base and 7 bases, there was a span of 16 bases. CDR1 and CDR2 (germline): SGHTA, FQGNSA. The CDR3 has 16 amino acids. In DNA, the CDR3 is TGTGCCAGCAGCTTAGACCCGACAGCAAGTAGTGAAAAACTGTTTTTT. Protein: CASSLDPTASSEKLFF.

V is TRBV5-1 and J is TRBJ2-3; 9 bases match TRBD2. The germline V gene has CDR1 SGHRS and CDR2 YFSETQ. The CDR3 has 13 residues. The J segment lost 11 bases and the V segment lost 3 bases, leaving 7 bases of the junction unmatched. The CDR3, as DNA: TGCGCCAGCAGCTCGATTAGCGGGGGCATGCAGTATTTT. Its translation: CASSSISGGMQYF.

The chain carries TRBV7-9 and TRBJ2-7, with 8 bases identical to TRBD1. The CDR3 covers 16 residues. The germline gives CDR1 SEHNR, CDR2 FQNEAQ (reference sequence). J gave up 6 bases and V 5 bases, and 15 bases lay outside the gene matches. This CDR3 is CASSIRRQGYGSEQYF. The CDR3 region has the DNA TGTGCCAGCAGCATAAGACGACAGGGGTACGGAAGCGAGCAGTACTTC.

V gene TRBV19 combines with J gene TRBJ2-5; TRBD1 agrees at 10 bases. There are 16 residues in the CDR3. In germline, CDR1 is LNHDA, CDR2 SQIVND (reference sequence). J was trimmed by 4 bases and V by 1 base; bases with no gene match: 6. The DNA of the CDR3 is TGTGCCAGTAGTATAGTTGGGACAGGGGCCCGAGAGACCCAGTACTTC. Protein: CASSIVGTGARETQYF. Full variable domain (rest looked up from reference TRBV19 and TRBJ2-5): DGGITQSPKYLFRKEGQNVTLSCEQNLNHDAMYWYRQDPGQGLRLIYYSQIVNDFQKGDIAEGYSVSREKKESFPLTVTSAQKNPTAFYLCASSIVGTGARETQYFGPGTRLLVL.

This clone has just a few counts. The CDR3 coding sequence is TGTGCCAGCAGTGACCAGGGTGGCTATGGCTACACCTTC. Translating it yields CASSDQGGYGYTF. The rearrangement uses TRBV27 and TRBJ1-2; D may be TRBD1 (5 bases). From germline, CDR1 is MNHEY and CDR2 SMNVEV (reference sequence). The V end was cut by 5 bases, the J end by 4 bases, with 11 bases between. The CDR3 sequence is 13 residues long.

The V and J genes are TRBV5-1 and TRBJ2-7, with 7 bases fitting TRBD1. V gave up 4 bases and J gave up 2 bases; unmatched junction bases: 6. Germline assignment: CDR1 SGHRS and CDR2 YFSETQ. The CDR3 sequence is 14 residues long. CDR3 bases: TGCGCCAGCAGCGGGACAGCCCCTACCTACGAGCAGTACTTC. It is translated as CASSGTAPTYEQYF. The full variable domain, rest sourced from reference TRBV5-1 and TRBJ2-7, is KAGVTQTPRYLIKTRGQQVTLSCSPISGHRSVSWYQQTPGQGLQFLFEYFSETQRNKGNFPGRFSGRQFSNSRSEMNVSTLELGDSALYLCASSGTAPTYEQYFGPGTRLTVT.

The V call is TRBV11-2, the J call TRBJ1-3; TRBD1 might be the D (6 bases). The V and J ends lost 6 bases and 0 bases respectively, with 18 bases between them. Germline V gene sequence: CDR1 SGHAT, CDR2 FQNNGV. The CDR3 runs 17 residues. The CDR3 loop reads CASRPGVYSSSGNTIYF. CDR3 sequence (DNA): TGTGCCAGCAGACCAGGGGTCTATAGTTCCTCTGGAAACACCATATATTTT. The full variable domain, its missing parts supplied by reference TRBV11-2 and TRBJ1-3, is EAGVAQSPRYKIIEKRQSVAFWCNPISGHATLYWYQQILGQGPKLLIQFQNNGVVDDSQLPKDRFSAERLKGVDSTLKIQPAKLEDSAVYLCASRPGVYSSSGNTIYFGEGSWLTVV.

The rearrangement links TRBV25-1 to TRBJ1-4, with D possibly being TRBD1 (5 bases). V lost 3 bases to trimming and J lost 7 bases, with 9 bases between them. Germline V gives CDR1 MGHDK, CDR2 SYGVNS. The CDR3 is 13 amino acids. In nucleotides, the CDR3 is TGTGCCAGCAGTGAGGGGGGTGGTGAAAAACTGTTTTTT. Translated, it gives CASSEGGGEKLFF.

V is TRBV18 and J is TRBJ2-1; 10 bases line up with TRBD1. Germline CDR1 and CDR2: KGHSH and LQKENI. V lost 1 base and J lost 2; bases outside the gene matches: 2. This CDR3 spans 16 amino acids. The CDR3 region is CASSPLGQGTYNEQFF. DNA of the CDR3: TGTGCCAGCTCACCACTGGGACAGGGGACCTACAATGAGCAGTTCTTC.

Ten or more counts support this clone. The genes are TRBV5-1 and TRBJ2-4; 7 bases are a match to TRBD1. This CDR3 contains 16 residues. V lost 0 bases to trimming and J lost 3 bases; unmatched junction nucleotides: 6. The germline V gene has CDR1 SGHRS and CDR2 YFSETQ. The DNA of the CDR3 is TGCGCCAGCAGCTTGGAGGTAGGGGGCAGCAAAAACATTCAGTACTTC. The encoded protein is CASSLEVGGSKNIQYF.

CDR3 coding DNA: TGTGCCAGTAGTATGGCGGGGGGGCCGTACAATGAGCAGTTCTTC. Protein product: CASSMAGGPYNEQFF. V and J are TRBV19 and TRBJ2-1, with 9 positions matching TRBD2. V lost 3 bases and J lost 4; bases outside the gene matches: 4. Germline V gives CDR1 LNHDA, CDR2 SQIVND (reference sequence). CDR3 length: 15 amino acids. Complete variable domain (other parts from reference TRBV19 and TRBJ2-1): DGGITQSPKYLFRKEGQNVTLSCEQNLNHDAMYWYRQDPGQGLRLIYYSQIVNDFQKGDIAEGYSVSREKKESFPLTVTSAQKNPTAFYLCASSMAGGPYNEQFFGPGTRLTVL.

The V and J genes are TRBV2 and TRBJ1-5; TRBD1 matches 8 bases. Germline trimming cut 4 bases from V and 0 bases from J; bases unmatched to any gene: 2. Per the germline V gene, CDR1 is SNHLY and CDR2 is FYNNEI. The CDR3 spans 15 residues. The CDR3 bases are TGTGCCAGCAGTGTTCAGGGGGCTAGCAATCAGCCCCAGCATTTT. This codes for CASSVQGASNQPQHF.